These 25 T cell receptor beta chains originate from one sample sequenced in a study of T cell repertoires in cytomegalovirus infection. The antigens these receptors bind are not known. One entry per CDR3 protein results from TCRdb running MiXCR on the reads. The profile shows some 350,000 distinct CDR3 sequences, 29% of them singletons. The material sequenced was cultured PBMCs, taken from culture after CMV antigen stimulation. All receptors derive from a human donor in good health (CMV status not recorded). Some clones in this sample may be carry-over from other donors' samples.

This clonotype was seen many times. V gene TRBV20-1 combines with J gene TRBJ2-5, with D possibly TRBD2 on 6 matching bases. CDR1 and CDR2 from the germline V gene are DFQATT and SNEGSKA (reference sequence). This CDR3 region has 15 residues. Trimming left V 3 bases short and J 1 base short, with 15 bases between. The DNA for the CDR3 is TGCAGTGCTAGGGGAAGACGGGGGATCCAAGAGACCCAGTACTTC. Translating gives CSARGRRGIQETQYF.

This clonotype was found a few times. The genes are TRBV2 and TRBJ1-4, with 7 bases that match TRBD1. Germline V gene sequence: CDR1 SNHLY, CDR2 FYNNEI. This CDR3 region has 14 residues. Trimming cost V 6 bases and J 8 bases; bases outside gene matches: 9. The CDR3 spells CASSEQGIGEKLFF. As DNA, the CDR3 is TGTGCCAGCAGCGAACAGGGGATAGGGGAAAAACTGTTTTTT.

This clonotype was counted only a few times. V gene TRBV7-9 combines with J gene TRBJ1-6, with D unresolved. The germline V and J ends were trimmed by 5 bases and 9 bases, with 14 bases remaining between them. CDR1 is SEHNR, CDR2 FQNEAQ, per germline (reference sequence). This CDR3 spans 14 amino acids. In nucleotides, the CDR3 is TGTGCCAGCAGCGGTCGGATGGGGAGTTCACCCCTCCACTTT. Its protein is CASSGRMGSSPLHF. Looking up the rest from reference TRBV7-9 and TRBJ1-6 gives the full variable domain: DTGVSQNPRHKITKRGQNVTFRCDPISEHNRLYWYRQTLGQGPEFLTYFQNEAQLEKSRLLSDRFSAERPKGSFSTLEIQRTEQGDSAMYLCASSGRMGSSPLHFGNGTRLTVT.

This clonotype showed up just a few times. This sequence joins TRBV11-3 and TRBJ2-1; 14 bases align to TRBD2. The germline V gene has CDR1 SGHNT and CDR2 YENEEA. J was trimmed by 8 bases and V by 5 bases; bases with no gene match: 5. The CDR3 has 15 residues. The CDR3: CASSLTSGRVYEQFF. CDR3 in DNA: TGTGCCAGCAGCCTGACTAGCGGGAGGGTTTATGAGCAGTTCTTC.

This clonotype was counted a few times. The rearrangement joins TRBV12-3 or TRBV12-4 to TRBJ2-3, with TRBD1 as a possible D gene (6 bases). This CDR3 contains 14 residues. V lost 2 bases and J lost 2, with 8 bases in between. The CDR3 coding sequence is TGTGCCAGCAGTTTAATGGGGGCCACAGATACGCAGTATTTT. This translates into CASSLMGATDTQYF.

The V and J genes are TRBV7-4 and TRBJ2-3; 7 positions agree with TRBD1. The V and J ends lost 4 bases and 1 base, in that order; junction bases with no gene match: 14. Per germline, CDR1 SGHVT and CDR2 SQSDAQ. This CDR3 is built from 18 residues. The CDR3 DNA is TGTGCCAGCAGCTCCTTTATCACAGGGGTTTGGGGCACAGATACGCAGTATTTT. Translating it yields CASSSFITGVWGTDTQYF.

This clonotype has more than one count but fewer than ten. This chain uses TRBV12-3 or TRBV12-4 with TRBJ1-5, with TRBD1 matching 10 bases. After removal of 5 bases from V and 4 bases from J, the junction contained 8 bases not matched to a gene. This CDR3 spans 16 amino acids. The DNA for the CDR3 is TGTGCCAGCAGTGCACCCGGGACAGGGGCGAATCAGCCCCAGCATTTT. Protein sequence: CASSAPGTGANQPQHF.

The table lists this clonotype with a few counts. V and J are TRBV6-5 and TRBJ2-1; no firm D call. The V end lost 0 bases, the J end lost 0 bases, and 12 bases lay between the germline ends. Germline CDR1 MNHEY, CDR2 SVGAGI. The CDR3 runs to 17 residues. CDR3 protein: CASSYSIKRSSYNEQFF. CDR3 nucleotide sequence: TGTGCCAGCAGTTACTCTATTAAAAGGAGCTCCTACAATGAGCAGTTCTTC.

This sequence joins TRBV5-1 and TRBJ2-7, with D possibly being TRBD1 (6 bases). Germline values: CDR1 SGHRS, CDR2 YFSETQ. This CDR3 contains 12 residues. V lost 4 bases to trimming and J lost 5 bases, with 10 bases between them. In DNA, the CDR3 is TGCGCCAGCAGCAGGGGACAACACGAGCAGTACTTC. It translates to CASSRGQHEQYF.

The rearrangement links TRBV12-3 or TRBV12-4 to TRBJ1-3; D ambiguous. The ends were cut back, 7 bases at V and 2 bases at J, with 9 bases in the middle. This CDR3 is built from 13 residues. This CDR3 reads CASITTPGNTIYF. CDR3 sequence (DNA): TGTGCCAGCATTACGACCCCTGGAAACACCATATATTTT.

There are many counts of this clonotype. The rearrangement links TRBV11-2 to TRBJ2-7, with D unclear. Germline CDR1 and CDR2: SGHAT and FQNNGV. The CDR3 extends over 13 amino acids. V shed 5 bases and J shed 6 bases, with 14 bases lying between them. Written as DNA, the CDR3 is TGTGCCAGCAGCCCCCCTCGTGATCTCGAGCAGTACTTC. Amino acid sequence: CASSPPRDLEQYF.

The chain couples TRBV6-2 or TRBV6-3 to TRBJ1-1; weak D call: TRBD1 (6 bases). Germline assignment: CDR1 MNHEY and CDR2 SVGEGT. The CDR3 length is 18 residues. With 0 bases removed from V and 0 bases from J, the gap between germline ends came to 17 bases. CDR3 sequence reads: CASSYSPPRGGMNTEAFF. The DNA of the CDR3 is TGTGCCAGCAGTTACTCACCCCCCAGGGGAGGTATGAACACTGAAGCTTTCTTT.

This chain links TRBV9 with TRBJ2-1; D gene unclear. In germline, CDR1 is SGDLS, CDR2 YYNGEE. Trimming removed 3 bases from V and 9 bases from J, with 10 bases in between. The CDR3 has 12 amino acids. The CDR3 coding sequence is TGTGCCAGCAGCGAGCATACGGCTGAGCAGTTCTTC. Its translation is CASSEHTAEQFF.

This rearrangement joins TRBV19 to TRBJ1-1; D is undetermined. V was trimmed by 7 bases and J by 1 base, leaving 19 bases between them. CDR1 is LNHDA, CDR2 SQIVND, per germline (reference sequence). The CDR3 contains 16 residues. The CDR3 spells CASKLVSGKKNTEAFF. The CDR3, as DNA: TGTGCCAGTAAACTTGTGTCGGGCAAAAAGAACACTGAAGCTTTCTTT. Drawing the rest from reference TRBV19 and TRBJ1-1, the complete variable domain is DGGITQSPKYLFRKEGQNVTLSCEQNLNHDAMYWYRQDPGQGLRLIYYSQIVNDFQKGDIAEGYSVSREKKESFPLTVTSAQKNPTAFYLCASKLVSGKKNTEAFFGQGTRLTVV.

J is TRBJ1-2 and V is TRBV19, with D unresolved. V was pared by 3 bases and J by 0 bases, with 8 bases between. The CDR3 covers 14 residues. Germline V gene sequence: CDR1 LNHDA, CDR2 SQIVND (reference sequence). The CDR3 coding sequence is TGTGCCAGTAGTATTTGGATTACTAACTATGGCTACACCTTC. Translation gives CASSIWITNYGYTF.

The rearrangement joins TRBV2 to TRBJ1-5, with D perhaps matching TRBD1 (6 bases). V dropped 6 bases and J dropped 3 bases, with 12 bases sitting between them. The CDR3 has 14 amino acids. Germline V gives CDR1 SNHLY, CDR2 FYNNEI. CDR3 sequence: CASRGAIANQPQHF. In DNA form, the CDR3 reads TGTGCCAGCAGGGGGGCCATTGCCAATCAGCCCCAGCATTTT.

V usage is TRBV24-1 and J usage is TRBJ2-3; D may be TRBD2 (5 bases). From germline, CDR1 is KGHDR and CDR2 SFDVKD. With 1 base removed from V and 4 bases from J, the gap between germline ends came to 11 bases. The CDR3 contains 15 residues. The CDR3 reads CATSDFEGSPDTQYF. DNA for the CDR3: TGTGCCACCAGTGATTTCGAGGGTAGCCCAGATACGCAGTATTTT.

The chain carries TRBV6-2 or TRBV6-3 and TRBJ1-5; weak D call: TRBD1 (6 bases). This CDR3 region has 18 residues. Germline V lookup: CDR1 MNHEY, CDR2 SVGEGT. Trimming cost V 0 bases and J 1 base, with 16 bases left between them. CDR3 in amino acids: CASSYSTLGTRSNQPQHF. CDR3 bases: TGTGCCAGCAGTTACTCGACTCTGGGGACAAGGAGCAATCAGCCCCAGCATTTT.

CDR3 sequence reads: CASSQDKGNVKMNTEAFF. CDR3 in DNA: TGTGCCAGCAGCCAAGATAAAGGGAATGTGAAGATGAACACTGAAGCTTTCTTT. V is TRBV14 and J is TRBJ1-1; no firm D call. CDR1 is SGHDN and CDR2 is FVKESK in the germline V gene. Trimming cost V 0 bases and J 0 bases, with 17 bases left between them. This CDR3 spans 18 amino acids.

This clonotype was observed many times. J is TRBJ1-1 and V is TRBV7-3; D might be TRBD1 (5 bases). The germline V and J ends were trimmed by 5 bases and 6 bases, with 16 bases remaining between them. This CDR3 has 14 residues. Germline V gives CDR1 SGHTA, CDR2 FQGTGA. CDR3 in DNA: TGTGCCAGCAGCGCAATTGCAGGGAGCGCTGAAGCTTTCTTT. This sequence encodes CASSAIAGSAEAFF.

The J gene is TRBJ2-3, the V gene TRBV24-1; possible D gene TRBD2, 6 bases. The germline V and J ends were trimmed by 5 bases and 2 bases, with 10 bases remaining between them. Germline assignment: CDR1 KGHDR and CDR2 SFDVKD. CDR3 length: 14 amino acids. The chain's CDR3 is CATSVAGSTDTQYF. CDR3 sequence (DNA): TGTGCCACCAGTGTGGCGGGGTCCACAGATACGCAGTATTTT.

The rearrangement links TRBV5-6 to TRBJ1-5, with a weak D call TRBD1 (6 bases). The CDR3 runs to 16 residues. Germline V gives CDR1 SGHDT, CDR2 YYEEEE. V lost 0 bases, J lost 4 bases, and 14 bases lay in between. The CDR3 loop is CASSLGGGRENQPQHF. Here the CDR3 DNA reads TGTGCCAGCAGCTTGGGGGGGGGCAGGGAGAATCAGCCCCAGCATTTT.

Concerning this clonotype itself: A junction end diverges from the germline sequence, so it may reflect a read error. J is TRBJ2-3 and V is TRBV7-6; tentatively, D is TRBD1 (6 bases). Germline CDR1 is SGHVS and CDR2 is FNYEAQ. The CDR3 sequence is 15 residues long. The CDR3 bases are TGTGCTAGCAGCCCTACAGGGTCCTCCGGAGATACGCAGTATTTT. Translation: CASSPTGSSGDTQYF.

The genes are TRBV29-1 and TRBJ2-1, with D possibly called TRBD1 or TRBD2 (5 bases each). Trimming removed 5 bases from V and 0 bases from J, with 23 bases in between. CDR1 is SQVTM, CDR2 ANQGSEA, per germline. The CDR3 has 18 amino acids. CDR3 in amino acids: CSVRTDPGPASSYNEQFF. The CDR3 DNA follows: TGCAGCGTTCGAACGGACCCGGGGCCAGCCAGCTCCTACAATGAGCAGTTCTTC.

CDR3 sequence: CASSPWTTAGSYGYTF. CDR3 bases: TGTGCCAGTAGTCCGTGGACTACGGCCGGTAGCTATGGCTACACCTTC. This chain uses TRBV19 with TRBJ1-2, with D unresolved. The CDR3 is 16 residues long. V dropped 5 bases and J dropped 4 bases, with 20 bases sitting between them. CDR1 is LNHDA and CDR2 is SQIVND in the germline V gene (reference sequence).